This T cell receptor (beta chain) comes out of a study of blood T cell repertoires in COVID-19. Study background: Both acute and convalescent COVID-19 samples were obtained from the United States, Italy and Spain. PBMCs, B-cell-depleted T cells, or T cells provided the cDNA or gDNA that made up the material.

As handled by the study authors: Amplification of reference gene primers was used by the study to estimate nucleated cell counts. TCRdb keeps only in-frame clones here, not all; method: immunoSEQ multiplex PCR. V and J calls and clone size are as listed in that table; D and trimming were resolved from the DNA. The sample includes 120,000 or so clones, roughly 89% of them seen just once. V lost 0 bases, J lost 7 bases, and 13 bases lay in between. The CDR3 loop spans 14 amino acids. Per the germline V gene, CDR1 is LGHDT and CDR2 is YNNKEL (reference sequence). Sequencing was performed on peripheral blood. The chain is built from TRBV3-1 (or the pseudogene TRBV3-2) and TRBJ2-7, with D perhaps TRBD1 (6 bases). This TCR came from a man aged 35 to 55 with acute or convalescent COVID-19. The CDR3 here is CASSQELSGTEQYF. In nucleotides, the CDR3 is TGTGCCAGCAGCCAAGAGTTGTCAGGGACAGAGCAGTACTTC.